The source of this TCR beta chain is a study of beta chain features in type 1 diabetes (dated by TCRdb to the late 2010s). General notes on the study: No differences in mean age, gender distribution, total cell number or subset yield were found between patients and healthy donors. A total of roughly 99,000,000 sorted cells were examined across all samples, and the number of cells per subset was strongly correlated with RNA yield. The study compared the TCRB repertoires of sorted circulating CD4+ T cell subsets in recently diagnosed type 1 diabetes patients with those in matched healthy donors. Whereas all 28 donors provided naive and central memory subsets, regulatory and stem cell-like memory subsets were isolated from just 8 patients and about eight healthy donors. What the research found in general, with its limitations: Because cDNA rather than genomic DNA was sequenced, highly expressing activated cells could have been over-represented, although no difference in activation and CD3 levels was found between groups. Shorter templates might be favored by PCR, yet because patient and control samples were amplified and corrected together, any such skew would affect both groups equally. In all four CD4+ subsets, TCRB CDR3 length was moderately but significantly shorter in type 1 diabetes patients. Naive, central memory and regulatory TCRB repertoires appeared more similar among patients than among healthy donors. At VDJ recombination sites, patients with type 1 diabetes made fewer insertions and deleted more nucleotides, a pattern implying thymic rearrangement abnormalities. Because the HLA sub-analyses included only small numbers of individuals, any influence of HLA type on TCRB rearrangement was left unresolved.

A single peripheral blood draw of about 116 mL on average was collected from each donor into heparinised tubes. A BD FACSAria II and a panel including CD45RO, CCR7, CD25, CD127, CD95 and CD27 were used to sort naive, central memory, regulatory and stem cell-like memory CD4+ T cells. A purity above 98% was achieved for all sorted populations. PBMCs were separated immediately by Lymphoprep density gradient centrifugation and were stained directly, without being cultured. To minimize batch effects, samples were stained and sorted in pairs, one healthy donor with one patient per experiment. From the cysteine up to the phenylalanine, the CDR3 has a length of 13 residues. This entry keeps only the CDR3 DNA: 39 bases, framed from base 1. V was cut back by 7 bases and J by 3 bases, leaving a gap of 13 bases between them. The germline V gene gives CDR1 as MNHNS and CDR2 as SASEGT. As to this clone: The target of this receptor is not known. No base-level quality is on record; no much larger clone is a single base apart.

The entire amount of isolated RNA was reverse transcribed using the High Capacity cDNA Reverse Transcription Kit, so the sequenced TCRB transcripts were expressed ones. Naive, central memory and regulatory T cell samples underwent deep immunoSEQ sequencing, averaging roughly 3.5 million total reads per sample. Sorted cells were lysed in RLT buffer, and RNA was extracted using DNase-treated RNeasy Micro or Mini kits according to cell number. To prevent cross-contamination, every cell subset was processed on its own, while patient and healthy donor samples were processed together. The immunoSEQ multiplex PCR was used to amplify TCRB sequences from cDNA, yielding 87-bp fragments that span the CDR3 region. Amplicons were sequenced on the Illumina HiSeq platform. Per the authors' processing: PCR bias was computationally corrected using synthetic template baselines, reads within Hamming distance 2 were collapsed, and singletons that could not be merged were discarded. Reads were aligned to IMGT to assign V, D and J genes, CDR3 length, and insertions or deletions at six rearrangement sites. Within each subset, clonotype counts were normalized to sorted cell number, after which true diversity and Gini coefficients were computed with the tcR R package. The overlap coefficient, calculated on TCRB nucleotide sequences, was used to measure repertoire sharing. The table comes from immuneACCESS by way of TCRdb, which keeps in-frame sequences with V and J called. Part of the clones is missing from these tables; in studies checked, under half for an unresolved V gene and the rest for unknown reasons. V and J calls and clone size are those listed in that table; D and trimming were worked out from the DNA. This sample gives tens of thousands of clones in total; roughly half of them show up just once. 2.6% of the sample lies in the top ten.

The receptor chain draws on TRBV6-1 and TRBJ2-7, with TRBD1 perhaps the D gene, on 5 matching bases. What was sequenced was Tregs from blood. The cell subset or site tag for this specimen amounts to: regulatory CD4+ T cells. The receptor was isolated from a woman aged 40-49 years with type 1 diabetes. The CDR3 in this case is CASNTGHVYEQYF. DNA sequence: TGTGCCAGCAATACCGGACACGTCTACGAGCAGTACTTC.